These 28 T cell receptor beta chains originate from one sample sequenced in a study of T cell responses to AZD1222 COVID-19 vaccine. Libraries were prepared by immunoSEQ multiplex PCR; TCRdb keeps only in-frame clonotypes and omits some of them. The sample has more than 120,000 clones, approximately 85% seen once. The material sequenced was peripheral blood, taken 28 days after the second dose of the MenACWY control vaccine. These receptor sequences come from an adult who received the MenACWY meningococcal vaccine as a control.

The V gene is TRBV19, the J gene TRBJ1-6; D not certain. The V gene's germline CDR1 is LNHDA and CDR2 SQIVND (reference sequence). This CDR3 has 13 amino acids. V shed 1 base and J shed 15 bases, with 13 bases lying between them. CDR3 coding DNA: TGTGCCAGTAGTATAGGGACGGTCCCCCTCCTCCACTTT. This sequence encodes CASSIGTVPLLHF.

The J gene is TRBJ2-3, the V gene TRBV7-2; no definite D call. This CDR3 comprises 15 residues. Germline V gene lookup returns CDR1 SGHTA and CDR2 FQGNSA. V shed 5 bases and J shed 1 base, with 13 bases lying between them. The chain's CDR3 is CASSPDDSRTDTQYF. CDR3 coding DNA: TGTGCCAGCAGCCCCGACGATAGCCGCACAGATACGCAGTATTTT. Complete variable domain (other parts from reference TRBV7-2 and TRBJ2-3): GAGVSQSPSNKVTEKGKDVELRCDPISGHTALYWYRQSLGQGLEFLIYFQGNSAPDKSGLPSDRFSAERTGGSVSTLTIQRTQQEDSAVYLCASSPDDSRTDTQYFGPGTRLTVL.

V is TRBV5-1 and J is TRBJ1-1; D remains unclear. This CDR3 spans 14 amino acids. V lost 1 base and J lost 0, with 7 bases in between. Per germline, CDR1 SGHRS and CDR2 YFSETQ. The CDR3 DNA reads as TGCGCCAGCAGCTTGAACACCTTGAACACTGAAGCTTTCTTT. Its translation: CASSLNTLNTEAFF.

This CDR3 is CASHLGGASNYGYTF. In nucleotides, the CDR3 is TGCGCCAGCCACCTGGGGGGGGCCTCTAACTATGGCTACACCTTC. The V and J genes are TRBV5-1 and TRBJ1-2, with D perhaps matching TRBD1 (6 bases). The CDR3 is 15 amino acids. Trimming took off 7 bases at V and 0 bases at J, with 16 bases between the two ends. Germline loops: CDR1 SGHRS, CDR2 YFSETQ.

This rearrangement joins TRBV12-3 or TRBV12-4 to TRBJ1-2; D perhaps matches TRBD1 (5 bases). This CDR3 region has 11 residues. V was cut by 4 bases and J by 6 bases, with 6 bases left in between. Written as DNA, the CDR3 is TGTGCCAGCAGTTGGGGGGATGGCTACACCTTC. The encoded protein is CASSWGDGYTF.

The CDR3 coding sequence is TGTGCCAGCAGCCAAGGGCCCGGCTATAGCAATCAGCCCCAGCATTTT. Residues: CASSQGPGYSNQPQHF. The J gene is TRBJ1-5, the V gene TRBV14; D ambiguous. The germline V and J ends were trimmed by 1 base and 0 bases, with 10 bases remaining between them. Germline CDR1 reads SGHDN; CDR2 reads FVKESK. This CDR3 spans 16 amino acids.

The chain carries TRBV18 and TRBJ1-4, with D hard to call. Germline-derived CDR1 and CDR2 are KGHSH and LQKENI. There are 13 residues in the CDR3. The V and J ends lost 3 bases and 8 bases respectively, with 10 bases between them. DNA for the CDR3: TGTGCCAGCTCACCTGACCCTGGGGAAAAACTGTTTTTT. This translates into CASSPDPGEKLFF.

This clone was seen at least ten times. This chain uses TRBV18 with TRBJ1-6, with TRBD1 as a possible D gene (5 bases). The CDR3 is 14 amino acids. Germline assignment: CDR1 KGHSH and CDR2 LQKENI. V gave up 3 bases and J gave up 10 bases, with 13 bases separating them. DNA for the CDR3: TGTGCCAGCTCACCTGAGGCTGAGGGGTCACCCCTCCACTTT. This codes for CASSPEAEGSPLHF.

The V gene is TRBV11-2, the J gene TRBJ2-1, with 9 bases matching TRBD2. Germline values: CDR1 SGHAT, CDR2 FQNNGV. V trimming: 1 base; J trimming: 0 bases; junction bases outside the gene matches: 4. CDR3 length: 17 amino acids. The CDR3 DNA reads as TGTGCCAGCAGCTTAGGGCTAGCGGGGAGCTCCTACAATGAGCAGTTCTTC. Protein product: CASSLGLAGSSYNEQFF.

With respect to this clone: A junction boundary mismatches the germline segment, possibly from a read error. The CDR3 bases are TGTGCTAGCAGCTTCCGACTCGGGACTGAAGCTTTCTTT. Translating gives CASSFRLGTEAFF. The rearrangement uses TRBV7-7 and TRBJ1-1; D is unresolved. Germline V gene lookup returns CDR1 SSHAT and CDR2 FNYEAQ (reference sequence). The CDR3 is made up of 13 amino acids.

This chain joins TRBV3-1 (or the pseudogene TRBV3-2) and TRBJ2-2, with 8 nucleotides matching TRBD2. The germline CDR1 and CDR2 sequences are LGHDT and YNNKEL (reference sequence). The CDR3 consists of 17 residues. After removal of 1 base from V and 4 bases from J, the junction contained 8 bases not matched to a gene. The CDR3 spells CASSQGYRGGGTGELFF. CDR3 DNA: TGTGCCAGCAGCCAAGGGTACCGGGGGGGCGGCACCGGGGAGCTGTTTTTT.

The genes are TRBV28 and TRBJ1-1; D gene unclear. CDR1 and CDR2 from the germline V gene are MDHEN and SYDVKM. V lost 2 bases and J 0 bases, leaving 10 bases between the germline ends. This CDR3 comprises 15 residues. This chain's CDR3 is CASSLITSLNTEAFF. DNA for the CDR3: TGTGCCAGCAGTTTAATAACATCGTTGAACACTGAAGCTTTCTTT.

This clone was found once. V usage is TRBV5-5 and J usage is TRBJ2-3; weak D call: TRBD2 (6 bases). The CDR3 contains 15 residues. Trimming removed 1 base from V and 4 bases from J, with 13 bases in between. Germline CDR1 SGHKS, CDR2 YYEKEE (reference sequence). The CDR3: CASSLTSSPSDTQYF. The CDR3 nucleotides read TGTGCCAGCAGCTTGACTAGCAGTCCTTCAGATACGCAGTATTTT.

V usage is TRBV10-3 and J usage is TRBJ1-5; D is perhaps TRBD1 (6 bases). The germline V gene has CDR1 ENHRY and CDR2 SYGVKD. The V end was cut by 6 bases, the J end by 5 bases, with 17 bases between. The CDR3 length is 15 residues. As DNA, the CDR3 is TGTGCCATCAGCGCGACAGGCCCAGGGGATCAGCCCCAGCATTTT. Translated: CAISATGPGDQPQHF.

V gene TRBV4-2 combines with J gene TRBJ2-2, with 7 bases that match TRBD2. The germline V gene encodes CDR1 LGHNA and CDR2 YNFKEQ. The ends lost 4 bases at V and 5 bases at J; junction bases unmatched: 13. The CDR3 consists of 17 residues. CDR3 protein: CASSRLISGEGTGELFF. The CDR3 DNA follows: TGTGCCAGCAGCCGCCTAATATCGGGGGAGGGTACCGGGGAGCTGTTTTTT.

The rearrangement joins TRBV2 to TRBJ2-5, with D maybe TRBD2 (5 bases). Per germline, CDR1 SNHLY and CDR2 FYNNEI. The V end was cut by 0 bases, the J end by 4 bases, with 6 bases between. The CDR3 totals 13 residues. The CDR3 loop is CASSEAGVETQYF. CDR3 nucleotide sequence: TGTGCCAGCAGTGAAGCGGGAGTAGAGACCCAGTACTTC.

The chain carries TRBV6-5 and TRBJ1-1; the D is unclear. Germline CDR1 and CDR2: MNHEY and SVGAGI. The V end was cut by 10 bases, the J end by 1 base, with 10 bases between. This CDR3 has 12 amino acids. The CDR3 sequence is CAISRWNTEAFF. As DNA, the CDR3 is TGTGCCATTTCGAGGTGGAACACTGAAGCTTTCTTT.

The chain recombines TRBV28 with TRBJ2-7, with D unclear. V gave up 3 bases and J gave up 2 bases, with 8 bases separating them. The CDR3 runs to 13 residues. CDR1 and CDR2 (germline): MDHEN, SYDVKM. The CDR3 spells CASSFRGTYEQYF. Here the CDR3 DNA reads TGTGCCAGCAGTTTCCGCGGCACCTACGAGCAGTACTTC. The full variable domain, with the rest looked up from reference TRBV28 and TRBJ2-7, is DVKVTQSSRYLVKRTGEKVFLECVQDMDHENMFWYRQDPGLGLRLIYFSYDVKMKEKGDIPEGYSVSREKKERFSLILESASTNQTSMYLCASSFRGTYEQYFGPGTRLTVT.

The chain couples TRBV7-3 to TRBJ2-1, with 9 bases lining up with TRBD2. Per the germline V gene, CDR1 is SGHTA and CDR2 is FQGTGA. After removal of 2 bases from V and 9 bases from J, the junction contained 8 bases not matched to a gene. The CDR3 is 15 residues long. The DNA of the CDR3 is TGTGCCAGCAGCTTATCGGATAGCGGGAGACGTGAGCAGTTCTTC. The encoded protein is CASSLSDSGRREQFF.

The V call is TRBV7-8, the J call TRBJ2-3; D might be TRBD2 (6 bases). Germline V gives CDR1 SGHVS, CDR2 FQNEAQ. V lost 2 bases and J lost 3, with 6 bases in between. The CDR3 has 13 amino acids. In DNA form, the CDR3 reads TGTGCCAGCAGCTTACGGGAGACAGATACGCAGTATTTT. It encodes CASSLRETDTQYF.

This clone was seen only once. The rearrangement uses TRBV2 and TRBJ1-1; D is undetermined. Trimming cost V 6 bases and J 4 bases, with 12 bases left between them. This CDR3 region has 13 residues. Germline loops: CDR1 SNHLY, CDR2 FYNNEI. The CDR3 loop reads CASSQEGGTEAFF. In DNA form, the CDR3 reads TGTGCCAGCAGCCAGGAAGGCGGCACTGAAGCTTTCTTT.

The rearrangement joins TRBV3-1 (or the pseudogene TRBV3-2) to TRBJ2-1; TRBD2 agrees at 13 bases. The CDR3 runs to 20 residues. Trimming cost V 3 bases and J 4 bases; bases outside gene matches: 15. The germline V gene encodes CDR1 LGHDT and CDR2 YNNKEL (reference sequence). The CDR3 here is CASSQQLAGGDLSGYNEQFF. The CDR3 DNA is TGTGCCAGCAGCCAGCAACTAGCGGGAGGGGATTTATCGGGTTACAATGAGCAGTTCTTC.

CDR3 sequence reads: CASSLVANTEAFF. The CDR3, as DNA: TGTGCCAGCAGCTTAGTCGCAAACACTGAAGCTTTCTTT. V is TRBV7-2 and J is TRBJ1-1; D call uncertain. Germline assignment: CDR1 SGHTA and CDR2 FQGNSA. Trimming left V 1 base short and J 2 bases short, with 5 bases between. The CDR3 totals 13 residues.

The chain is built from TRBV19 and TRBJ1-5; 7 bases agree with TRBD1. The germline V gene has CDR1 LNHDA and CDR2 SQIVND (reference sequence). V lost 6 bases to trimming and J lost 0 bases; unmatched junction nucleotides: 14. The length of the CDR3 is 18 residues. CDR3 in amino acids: CASRPYRGAEYSNQPQHF. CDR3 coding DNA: TGTGCCAGTAGACCTTACAGGGGCGCGGAGTATAGCAATCAGCCCCAGCATTTT.

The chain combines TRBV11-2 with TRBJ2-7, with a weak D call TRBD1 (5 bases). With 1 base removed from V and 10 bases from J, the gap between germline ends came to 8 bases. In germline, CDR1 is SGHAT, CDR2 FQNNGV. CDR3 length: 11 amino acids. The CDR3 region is CASSLAGFQYF. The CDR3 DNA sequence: TGTGCCAGCAGCTTAGCAGGGTTCCAGTACTTC. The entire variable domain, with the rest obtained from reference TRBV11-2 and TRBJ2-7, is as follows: EAGVAQSPRYKIIEKRQSVAFWCNPISGHATLYWYQQILGQGPKLLIQFQNNGVVDDSQLPKDRFSAERLKGVDSTLKIQPAKLEDSAVYLCASSLAGFQYFGPGTRLTVT.

The CDR3, as DNA: TGTGCCAGCAGTTACTCGGCAGGGGGACGGTTGCTGAACACTGAAGCTTTCTTT. Its protein product is CASSYSAGGRLLNTEAFF. The chain links TRBV6-2 or TRBV6-3 to TRBJ1-1; 7 bases fit TRBD1. This CDR3 region has 18 residues. The junction had 10 bases not matched to a gene; V was cut back by 0 bases and J by 0 bases. Germline CDR1 MNHEY, CDR2 SVGEGT.

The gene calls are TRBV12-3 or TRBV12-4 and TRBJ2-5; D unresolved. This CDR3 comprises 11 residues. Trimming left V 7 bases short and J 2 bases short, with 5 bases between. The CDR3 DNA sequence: TGTGCCAGCACCGCGCAAGAGACCCAGTACTTC. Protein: CASTAQETQYF.

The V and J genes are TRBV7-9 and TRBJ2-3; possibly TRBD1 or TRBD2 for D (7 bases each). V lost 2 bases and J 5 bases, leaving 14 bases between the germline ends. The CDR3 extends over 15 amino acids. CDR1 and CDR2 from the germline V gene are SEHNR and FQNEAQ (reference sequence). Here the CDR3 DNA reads TGTGCCAGCAGCTTAATCAGGGGGGGCGGAGATACGCAGTATTTT. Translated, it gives CASSLIRGGGDTQYF.